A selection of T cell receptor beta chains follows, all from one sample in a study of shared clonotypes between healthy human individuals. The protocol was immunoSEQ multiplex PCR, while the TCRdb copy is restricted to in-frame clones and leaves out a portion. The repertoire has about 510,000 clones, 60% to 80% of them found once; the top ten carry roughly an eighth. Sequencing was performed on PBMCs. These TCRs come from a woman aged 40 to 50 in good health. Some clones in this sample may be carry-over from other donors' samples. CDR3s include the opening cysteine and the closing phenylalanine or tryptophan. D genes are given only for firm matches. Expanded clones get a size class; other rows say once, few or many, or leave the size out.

CDR3: CSVRESGEQYF
DNA: TGCAGCGTGAGGGAGAGCGGGGAGCAGTACTTC
D: NA
size: few
J: TRBJ2-7
V: TRBV29-1

CDR3: CASSLSFGGGNEQFF
DNA: TGTGCCAGCAGTTTAAGCTTCGGAGGGGGTAATGAGCAGTTCTTC
D: NA
size: NA
J: TRBJ2-1
V: TRBV27

CDR3: CASRSGFSSYEQYF
DNA: TGTGCCAGCAGATCAGGATTTAGCTCCTACGAGCAGTACTTC
D: NA
size: NA
J: TRBJ2-7
V: TRBV10-3

CDR3: CASSLEGGSGQPQHF
DNA: TGTGCCAGCAGCTTAGAAGGAGGGTCCGGTCAGCCCCAGCATTTT
D: NA
size: NA
J: TRBJ1-5
V: TRBV11-2

CDR3: CSATMSGAAVEQYF
DNA: TGCAGCGCTACTATGTCCGGGGCCGCGGTCGAGCAGTACTTC
D: NA
size: few
J: TRBJ2-7
V: TRBV29-1

CDR3: CASRGQVRYTEAFF
DNA: TGTGCCAGCAGGGGACAGGTGAGGTACACTGAAGCTTTCTTT
D: TRBD1
size: NA
J: TRBJ1-1
V: TRBV28

CDR3: CASSVGQSSYNEQFF
DNA: TGTGCCAGCAGTGTTGGCCAGAGCTCCTACAATGAGCAGTTCTTC
D: NA
size: NA
J: TRBJ2-1
V: TRBV2

CDR3: CASSGGAGGSTDTQYF
DNA: TGTGCCAGCAGTGGTGGGGCGGGAGGTTCAACAGATACGCAGTATTTT
D: TRBD2
size: NA
J: TRBJ2-3
V: TRBV6-1

CDR3: CASKVSTGTGLETQYF
DNA: TGTGCCAGCAAGGTTTCAACCGGGACAGGGCTAGAGACCCAGTACTTC
D: TRBD1
size: NA
J: TRBJ2-5
V: TRBV2

CDR3: CASRGSSAGFSQYF
DNA: TGTGCCAGCAGGGGGTCTAGCGCTGGATTTTCCCAGTACTTC
D: NA
size: few
J: TRBJ2-5
V: TRBV2

CDR3: CASSSRASKPTNEKLFF
DNA: TGTGCCAGCAGCTCCAGGGCTTCTAAACCAACTAATGAAAAACTGTTTTTT
D: NA
size: NA
J: TRBJ1-4
V: TRBV7-6

CDR3: CASSATSGSMEQFF
DNA: TGTGCCAGCAGTGCGACTAGCGGGAGTATGGAGCAGTTCTTC
D: TRBD2
size: few
J: TRBJ2-1
V: TRBV2

CDR3: CASSPGLAGPREQFF
DNA: TGTGCCAGCTCACCGGGACTAGCGGGACCTAGGGAGCAGTTCTTC
D: TRBD2
size: NA
J: TRBJ2-1
V: TRBV18

CDR3: CASSLAGPKTGGPTYYF
DNA: TGTGCCAGCAGCTTAGCGGGCCCCAAGACGGGAGGGCCTACGTACTATTTT
D: TRBD2
size: NA
J: TRBJ2-3
V: TRBV7-2

CDR3: CASSLGTSGTDTQYF
DNA: TGTGCCAGCAGCTTAGGGACTAGCGGCACAGATACGCAGTATTTT
D: TRBD2
size: once
J: TRBJ2-3
V: TRBV7-7

CDR3: CASSLKGDQPQHF
DNA: TGTGCCAGCAGTTTGAAAGGGGACCAGCCCCAGCATTTT
D: NA
size: NA
J: TRBJ1-5
V: TRBV5-6

CDR3: CASSLDLGGNGYTF
DNA: TGTGCCAGCAGCTTAGATCTGGGAGGTAATGGCTACACCTTC
D: NA
size: NA
J: TRBJ1-2
V: TRBV7-6

CDR3: CASSPGTSVTDTQYF
DNA: TGTGCCAGCAGCCCCGGGACTAGTGTTACAGATACGCAGTATTTT
D: TRBD2
size: NA
J: TRBJ2-3
V: TRBV7-9

CDR3: CASSLTFNKKNTGELFF
DNA: TGTGCCAGCAGCTTAACGTTTAACAAAAAGAACACCGGGGAGCTGTTTTTT
D: NA
size: once
J: TRBJ2-2
V: TRBV7-3

CDR3: CASRTTGPYYGYTF
DNA: TGCGCCAGCCGAACGACAGGGCCGTACTATGGCTACACCTTC
D: TRBD1
size: NA
J: TRBJ1-2
V: TRBV5-1

CDR3: CASSQEREVETQYF
DNA: TGCGCCAGCAGCCAAGAGAGGGAGGTCGAGACCCAGTACTTC
D: NA
size: NA
J: TRBJ2-5
V: TRBV4-1

CDR3: CASSQEASGSDEQFF
DNA: TGTGCCAGCAGCCAAGAGGCTAGCGGGAGTGATGAGCAGTTCTTC
D: TRBD2
size: few
J: TRBJ2-1
V: TRBV4-2

CDR3: CASSQVLLTGQETQYF
DNA: TGTGCCAGCAGCCAAGTTCTTCTGACAGGACAAGAGACCCAGTACTTC
D: NA
size: NA
J: TRBJ2-5
V: TRBV14

CDR3: CASSLTPGQADNEQFF
DNA: TGTGCCAGCAGCTTAACCCCGGGACAAGCCGACAATGAGCAGTTCTTC
D: NA
size: NA
J: TRBJ2-1
V: TRBV7-3

CDR3: CAISETLIAAQETQYF
DNA: TGTGCCATCAGTGAGACCTTAATTGCAGCACAAGAGACCCAGTACTTC
D: NA
size: NA
J: TRBJ2-5
V: TRBV10-3

CDR3: CASSARTGGGQPQHF
DNA: TGTGCCAGCAGCGCACGGACAGGGGGCGGTCAGCCCCAGCATTTT
D: TRBD1
size: NA
J: TRBJ1-5
V: TRBV7-2

CDR3: CASSPPMNTEAFF
DNA: TGCGCCAGCAGCCCCCCCATGAACACTGAAGCTTTCTTT
D: NA
size: NA
J: TRBJ1-1
V: TRBV5-1

CDR3: CASGTGNTEAFF
DNA: TGTGCCAGTGGGACAGGGAACACTGAAGCTTTCTTT
D: TRBD1
size: few
J: TRBJ1-1
V: TRBV19

CDR3: CASSLWLISFGTDTQYF
DNA: TGTGCCAGCAGCTTATGGTTGATTAGTTTTGGGACAGATACGCAGTATTTT
D: NA
size: once
J: TRBJ2-3
V: TRBV7-9

CDR3: CASRPGQRTDTQYF
DNA: TGTGCCAGCAGACCGGGACAGCGCACAGATACGCAGTATTTT
D: TRBD1
size: many
J: TRBJ2-3
V: TRBV5-8

CDR3: CASRPGTDTEAFF
DNA: TGTGCCAGTAGACCCGGGACAGACACTGAAGCTTTCTTT
D: TRBD1
size: few
J: TRBJ1-1
V: TRBV19

CDR3: CASSNQGSSSHGYTF
DNA: TGTGCCAGTAGTAACCAGGGGTCGTCCTCCCATGGCTACACCTTC
D: NA
size: NA
J: TRBJ1-2
V: TRBV19

CDR3: CASSLGENQPQHF
DNA: TGTGCCAGCAGTTTGGGGGAAAATCAGCCCCAGCATTTT
D: NA
size: NA
J: TRBJ1-5
V: TRBV27

CDR3: CASSIRSGGNEKLFF
DNA: TGTGCCAGTAGTATTAGATCGGGCGGTAATGAAAAACTGTTTTTT
D: NA
size: NA
J: TRBJ1-4
V: TRBV19

CDR3: CASSIQGLSGANVLTF
DNA: TGTGCCAGCAGTATACAGGGCCTCTCTGGGGCCAACGTCCTGACTTTC
D: NA
size: NA
J: TRBJ2-6
V: TRBV2

CDR3: CASSPVVGYEQYF
DNA: TGTGCCAGCAGTCCAGTGGTTGGCTACGAGCAGTACTTC
D: NA
size: once
J: TRBJ2-7
V: TRBV28

CDR3: CASSQDLGDNTEAFF
DNA: TGTGCCAGCAGCCAAGATTTGGGGGATAACACTGAAGCTTTCTTT
D: NA
size: NA
J: TRBJ1-1
V: TRBV4-2

CDR3: CASSRLSGDEQYF
DNA: TGTGCCAGCAGCCGCTTATCGGGTGACGAGCAGTACTTC
D: NA
size: few
J: TRBJ2-7
V: TRBV7-2

CDR3: CATSRDLQLVYGYTF
DNA: TGTGCCACCAGCAGGGACCTCCAACTTGTCTATGGCTACACCTTC
D: NA
size: NA
J: TRBJ1-2
V: TRBV15

CDR3: CASSQSDRLANEKLFF
DNA: TGTGCCAGCAGCCAAAGCGACAGGTTAGCTAATGAAAAACTGTTTTTT
D: NA
size: NA
J: TRBJ1-4
V: TRBV4-2

CDR3: CASSGSGRAYEQYF
DNA: TGCGCCAGCAGCGGTTCAGGGAGGGCTTACGAGCAGTACTTC
D: TRBD2
size: few
J: TRBJ2-7
V: TRBV10-2

CDR3: CASSPSGGRGDTEAFF
DNA: TGTGCCAGCAGTCCGTCAGGGGGCAGAGGCGACACTGAAGCTTTCTTT
D: TRBD1
size: once
J: TRBJ1-1
V: TRBV27

CDR3: CASSLTSVSYNEQFF
DNA: TGTGCCAGCAGCTTGACTAGCGTCTCCTACAATGAGCAGTTCTTC
D: TRBD2
size: NA
J: TRBJ2-1
V: TRBV7-9

CDR3: CAWSVTEMNTEAFF
DNA: TGTGCCTGGAGTGTAACGGAGATGAACACTGAAGCTTTCTTT
D: NA
size: many
J: TRBJ1-1
V: TRBV30

CDR3: CASSVDSNYGYTF
DNA: TGTGCCAGCTCGGTGGATTCTAACTATGGCTACACCTTC
D: NA
size: NA
J: TRBJ1-2
V: TRBV18

CDR3: CASSQGQGARETQYF
DNA: TGTGCCAGCAGCCAAGGACAGGGGGCGCGGGAGACCCAGTACTTC
D: TRBD1
size: NA
J: TRBJ2-5
V: TRBV4-2

CDR3: CASSALAGGTGRGNEQFF
DNA: TGTGCCAGCAGTGCCCTAGCCGGCGGGACAGGGAGAGGCAATGAGCAGTTCTTC
D: TRBD1
size: NA
J: TRBJ2-1
V: TRBV6-1

CDR3: CATGGLAGNEQFF
DNA: TGTGCCACCGGGGGACTAGCGGGCAATGAGCAGTTCTTC
D: TRBD2
size: NA
J: TRBJ2-1
V: TRBV15

CDR3: CAWRGTSGTWGTGELFF
DNA: TGTGCCTGGAGGGGGACTAGCGGGACCTGGGGGACCGGGGAGCTGTTTTTT
D: TRBD2
size: NA
J: TRBJ2-2
V: TRBV30

CDR3: CASSLGTAPNEKLFF
DNA: TGTGCCAGCAGTTTAGGAACAGCACCTAATGAAAAACTGTTTTTT
D: NA
size: NA
J: TRBJ1-4
V: TRBV28

CDR3: CASSLQARLFF
DNA: TGTGCCAGCAGCTTACAGGCTAGGCTGTTTTTT
D: NA
size: NA
J: TRBJ2-2
V: TRBV11-2

CDR3: CASSLELAGGPVGNEQFF
DNA: TGTGCCAGCAGCTTAGAACTAGCGGGAGGGCCGGTCGGCAATGAGCAGTTCTTC
D: TRBD2
size: few
J: TRBJ2-1
V: TRBV7-2

CDR3: CAWSGDSGVTIYF
DNA: TGTGCCTGGAGTGGGGACAGCGGGGTTACCATATATTTT
D: TRBD1
size: once
J: TRBJ1-3
V: TRBV30

CDR3: CASSQIGFQAFYEQYF
DNA: TGTGCCAGCAGCCAGATAGGATTCCAGGCCTTCTACGAGCAGTACTTC
D: NA
size: NA
J: TRBJ2-7
V: TRBV14